The clone carrying this T cell receptor beta chain was recorded a few times. In TCRdb, the RT-PCR reads were re-called with MiXCR into one record per CDR3 protein. The table shows hundreds of thousands of distinct CDR3 sequences, with around 14% occurring only once. The V gene end was trimmed by 0 bases and the J gene end by 3 bases; junction bases not matched to a gene: 9. Germline CDR1 and CDR2: LGHNA and YSLEER. This CDR3 has 18 amino acids. The chain couples TRBV4-3 to TRBJ1-4, with TRBD1 matching over 8 bases. This receptor was taken from a female donor in good health, serving as a healthy control. The specimen was memory CD4+ T cells from blood. The CDR3 DNA reads as TGCGCCAGCAGCCAAGATGGATCAGGGGGCTCGCCTAATGAAAAACTGTTTTTT. Its translation: CASSQDGSGGSPNEKLFF.